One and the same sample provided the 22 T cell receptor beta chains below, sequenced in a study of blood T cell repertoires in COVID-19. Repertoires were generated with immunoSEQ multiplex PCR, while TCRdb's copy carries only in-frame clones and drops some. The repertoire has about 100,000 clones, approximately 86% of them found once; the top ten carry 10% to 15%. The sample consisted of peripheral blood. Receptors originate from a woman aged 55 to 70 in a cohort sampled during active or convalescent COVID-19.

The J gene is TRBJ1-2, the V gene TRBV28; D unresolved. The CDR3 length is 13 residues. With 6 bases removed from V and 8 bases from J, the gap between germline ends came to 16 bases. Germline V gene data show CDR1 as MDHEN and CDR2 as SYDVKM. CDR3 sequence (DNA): TGTGCCAGCAGCCTCAGCGAGGCGACGGGCTACACCTTC. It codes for CASSLSEATGYTF.

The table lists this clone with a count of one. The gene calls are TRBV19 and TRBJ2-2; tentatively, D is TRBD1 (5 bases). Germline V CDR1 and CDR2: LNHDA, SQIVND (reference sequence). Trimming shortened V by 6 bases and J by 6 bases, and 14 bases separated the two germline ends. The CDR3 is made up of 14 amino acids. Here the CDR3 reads CASRLRGVAGELFF. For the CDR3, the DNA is TGTGCCAGTAGATTAAGGGGTGTAGCCGGGGAGCTGTTTTTT.

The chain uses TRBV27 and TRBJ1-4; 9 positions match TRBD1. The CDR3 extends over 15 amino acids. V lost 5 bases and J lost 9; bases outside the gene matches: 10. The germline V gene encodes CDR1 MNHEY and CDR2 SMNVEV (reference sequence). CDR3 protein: CASSRQGGSYQKLFF. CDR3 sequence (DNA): TGTGCCAGCAGTCGACAGGGGGGAAGTTATCAAAAACTGTTTTTT.

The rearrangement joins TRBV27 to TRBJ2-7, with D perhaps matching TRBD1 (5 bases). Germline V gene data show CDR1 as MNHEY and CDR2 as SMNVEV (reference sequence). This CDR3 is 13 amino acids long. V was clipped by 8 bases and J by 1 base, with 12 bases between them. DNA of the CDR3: TGTGCCAGCCTAGGGGCCAATTCCTACGAGCAGTACTTC. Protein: CASLGANSYEQYF.

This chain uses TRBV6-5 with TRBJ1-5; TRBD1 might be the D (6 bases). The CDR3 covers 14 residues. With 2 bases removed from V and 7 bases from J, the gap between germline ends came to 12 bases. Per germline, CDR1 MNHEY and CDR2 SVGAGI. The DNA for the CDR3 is TGTGCCAGCAGTTACGGGGCAGGGGTGCAGCCCCAGCATTTT. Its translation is CASSYGAGVQPQHF.

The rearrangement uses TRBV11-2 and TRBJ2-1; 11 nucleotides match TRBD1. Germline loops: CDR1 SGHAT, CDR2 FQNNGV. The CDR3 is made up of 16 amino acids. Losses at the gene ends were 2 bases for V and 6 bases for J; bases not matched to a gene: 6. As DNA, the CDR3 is TGTGCCAGCAGCTTATTTGGGACAGGGGGGCTCAATGAGCAGTTCTTC. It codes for CASSLFGTGGLNEQFF.

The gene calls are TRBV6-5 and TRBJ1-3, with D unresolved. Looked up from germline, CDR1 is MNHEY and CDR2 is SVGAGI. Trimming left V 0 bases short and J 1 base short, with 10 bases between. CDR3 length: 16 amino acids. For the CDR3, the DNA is TGTGCCAGCAGTTACTCCGGGAGGCGGTCTGGAAACACCATATATTTT. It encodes CASSYSGRRSGNTIYF.

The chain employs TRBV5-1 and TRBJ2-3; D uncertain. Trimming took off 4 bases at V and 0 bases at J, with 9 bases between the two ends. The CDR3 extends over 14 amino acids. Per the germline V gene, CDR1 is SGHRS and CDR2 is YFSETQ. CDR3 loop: CASSPPPSTDTQYF. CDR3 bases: TGCGCCAGCAGCCCCCCCCCTAGCACAGATACGCAGTATTTT.

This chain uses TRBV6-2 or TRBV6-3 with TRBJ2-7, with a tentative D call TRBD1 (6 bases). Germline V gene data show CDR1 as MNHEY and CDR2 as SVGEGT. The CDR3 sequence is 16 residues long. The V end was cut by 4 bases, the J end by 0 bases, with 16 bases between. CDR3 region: CASSSVGQIFSYEQYF. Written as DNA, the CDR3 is TGTGCCAGCAGTTCCGTAGGACAGATCTTCTCCTACGAGCAGTACTTC.

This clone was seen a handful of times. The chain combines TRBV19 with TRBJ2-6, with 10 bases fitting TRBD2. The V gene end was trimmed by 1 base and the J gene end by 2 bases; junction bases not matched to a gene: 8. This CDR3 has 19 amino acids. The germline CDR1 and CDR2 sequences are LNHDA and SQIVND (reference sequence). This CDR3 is CASSIAQRGGQAGANVLTF. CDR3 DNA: TGTGCCAGTAGTATAGCCCAGCGGGGGGGCCAAGCTGGGGCCAACGTCCTGACTTTC. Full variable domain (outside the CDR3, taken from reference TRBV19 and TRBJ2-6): DGGITQSPKYLFRKEGQNVTLSCEQNLNHDAMYWYRQDPGQGLRLIYYSQIVNDFQKGDIAEGYSVSREKKESFPLTVTSAQKNPTAFYLCASSIAQRGGQAGANVLTFGAGSRLTVL.

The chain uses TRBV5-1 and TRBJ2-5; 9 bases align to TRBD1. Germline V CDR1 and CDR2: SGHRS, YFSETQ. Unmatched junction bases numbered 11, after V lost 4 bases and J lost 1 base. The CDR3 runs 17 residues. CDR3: CASSLTGTGTFQETQYF. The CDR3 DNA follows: TGCGCCAGCAGCCTGACCGGGACAGGGACCTTCCAAGAGACCCAGTACTTC.

The CDR3 here is CASSTNRGRGGNTIYF. DNA of the CDR3: TGTGCCAGTAGTACGAACAGGGGAAGAGGCGGAAACACCATATATTTT. The chain has TRBV19 and TRBJ1-3; 7 bases match TRBD1. From germline, CDR1 is LNHDA and CDR2 SQIVND (reference sequence). This CDR3 has 16 residues. The junction had 10 bases not matched to a gene; V was cut back by 4 bases and J by 4 bases.

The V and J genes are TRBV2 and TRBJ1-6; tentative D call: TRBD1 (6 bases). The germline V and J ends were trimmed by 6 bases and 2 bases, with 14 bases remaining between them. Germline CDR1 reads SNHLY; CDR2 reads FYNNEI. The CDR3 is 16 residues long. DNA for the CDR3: TGTGCCAGCAGAGCAGGCCGGGACACCTATAATTCACCCCTCCACTTT. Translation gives CASRAGRDTYNSPLHF.

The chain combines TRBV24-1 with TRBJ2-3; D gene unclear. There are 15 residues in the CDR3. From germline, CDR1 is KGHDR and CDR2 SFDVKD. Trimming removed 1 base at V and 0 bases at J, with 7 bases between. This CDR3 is CATSDFTASTDTQYF. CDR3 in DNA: TGTGCCACCAGTGATTTCACAGCTAGCACAGATACGCAGTATTTT.

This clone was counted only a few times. CDR3 coding DNA: TGTGCCAGCAGCCCCCGGACTAGCGGCCGTGACGAGCAGTACTTC. It encodes CASSPRTSGRDEQYF. The chain joins TRBV7-9 to TRBJ2-7; 10 bases align to TRBD2. Germline CDR1 SEHNR, CDR2 FQNEAQ (reference sequence). CDR3 length: 15 residues. Trimming at V came to 5 bases and at J to 5 bases, leaving 9 bases not matched to a gene.

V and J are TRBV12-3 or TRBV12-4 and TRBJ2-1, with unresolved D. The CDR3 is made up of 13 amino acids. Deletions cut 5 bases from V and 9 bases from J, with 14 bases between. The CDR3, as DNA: TGTGCCAGCAGTGCCCAGGTTGTCAGTGAGCAGTTCTTC. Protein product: CASSAQVVSEQFF.

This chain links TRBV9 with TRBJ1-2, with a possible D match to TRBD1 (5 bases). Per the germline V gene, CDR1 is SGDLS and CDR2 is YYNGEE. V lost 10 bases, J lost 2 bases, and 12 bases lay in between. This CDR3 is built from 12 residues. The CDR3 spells CASGWRNYGYTF. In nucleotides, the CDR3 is TGTGCCTCAGGGTGGCGGAACTATGGCTACACCTTC.

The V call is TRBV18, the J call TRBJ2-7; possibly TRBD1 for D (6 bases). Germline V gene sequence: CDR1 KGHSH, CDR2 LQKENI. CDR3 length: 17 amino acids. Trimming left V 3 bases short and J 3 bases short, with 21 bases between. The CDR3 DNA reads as TGTGCCAGCTCACCCGCTGGGGGCCGGATAAAATTCTACGAGCAGTACTTC. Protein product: CASSPAGGRIKFYEQYF.

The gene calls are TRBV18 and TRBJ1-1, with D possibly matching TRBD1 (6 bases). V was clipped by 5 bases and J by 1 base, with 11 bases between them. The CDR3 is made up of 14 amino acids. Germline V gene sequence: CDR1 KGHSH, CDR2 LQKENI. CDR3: CASSTDSRNTEAFF. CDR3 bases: TGTGCCAGCTCAACGGACAGTCGGAACACTGAAGCTTTCTTT. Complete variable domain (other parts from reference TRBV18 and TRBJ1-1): NAGVMQNPRHLVRRRGQEARLRCSPMKGHSHVYWYRQLPEEGLKFMVYLQKENIIDESGMPKERFSAEFPKEGPSILRIQQVVRGDSAAYFCASSTDSRNTEAFFGQGTRLTVV.

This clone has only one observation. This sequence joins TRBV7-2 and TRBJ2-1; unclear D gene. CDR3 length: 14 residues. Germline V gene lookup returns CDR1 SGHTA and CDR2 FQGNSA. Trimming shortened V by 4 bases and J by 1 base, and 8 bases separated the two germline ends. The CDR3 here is CASSSRVSYNEQFF. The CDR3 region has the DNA TGTGCCAGCAGCTCCCGGGTTTCCTACAATGAGCAGTTCTTC. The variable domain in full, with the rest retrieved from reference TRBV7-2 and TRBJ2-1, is GAGVSQSPSNKVTEKGKDVELRCDPISGHTALYWYRQSLGQGLEFLIYFQGNSAPDKSGLPSDRFSAERTGGSVSTLTIQRTQQEDSAVYLCASSSRVSYNEQFFGPGTRLTVL.

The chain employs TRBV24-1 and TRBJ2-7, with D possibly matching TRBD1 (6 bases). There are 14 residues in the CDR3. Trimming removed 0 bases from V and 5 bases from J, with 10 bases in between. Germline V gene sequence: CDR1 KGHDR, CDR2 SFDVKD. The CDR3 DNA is TGTGCCACCAGTGATTTGAACAGGGCCCACGAGCAGTACTTC. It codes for CATSDLNRAHEQYF.

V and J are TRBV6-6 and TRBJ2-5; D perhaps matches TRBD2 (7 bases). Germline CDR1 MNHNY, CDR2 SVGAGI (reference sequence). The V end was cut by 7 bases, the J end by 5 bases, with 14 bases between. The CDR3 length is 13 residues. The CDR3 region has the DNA TGTGCCAGCAAAACGGCGGGGGCGGAGACCCAGTACTTC. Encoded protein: CASKTAGAETQYF.